The sequence of this T cell receptor (beta chain) was determined in a study of T cell responses to AZD1222 COVID-19 vaccine. The CDR3 runs to 13 residues. V lost 6 bases and J lost 6; bases outside the gene matches: 7. This table comes from immunoSEQ multiplex PCR, and its TCRdb copy is limited to in-frame clones, with some not included. In the table there are roughly 70,000 clones, about 83% of which are singletons. The TCR was taken from an adult who received the AZD1222 COVID-19 vaccine. This rearrangement joins TRBV12-3 or TRBV12-4 to TRBJ1-1; TRBD1 matches at 7 bases. Sample: peripheral blood, taken 28 days after the second AZD1222 dose. Here the CDR3 DNA reads TGTGCCAGCAGGGGACAGCTAGGGGCTGAAGCTTTCTTT. This codes for CASRGQLGAEAFF.